Below are 3 T cell receptor beta chains sequenced from a single sample in a study of T-cell memory formation after mild COVID-19. MiXCR, run by TCRdb on the 5' RACE reads, gives a single entry per CDR3 protein. The sample contains around 150,000 distinct CDR3 sequences, roughly 31% of which appear only once. Sequencing was done on a sample of PBMCs or a T cell subset sorted from them (not recorded which). The receptors stem from an adult woman who had mild COVID-19 (a few samples of this study predate the infection). Cell type and time point are not known.

The chain combines TRBV11-2 with TRBJ1-5, with D tentatively TRBD1 (5 bases). With 4 bases removed from V and 3 bases from J, the gap between germline ends came to 7 bases. Germline V CDR1 and CDR2: SGHAT, FQNNGV. The length of the CDR3 is 13 residues. CDR3 nucleotide sequence: TGTGCCAGCAGCTCAGGGTACAATCAGCCCCAGCATTTT. Encoded protein: CASSSGYNQPQHF.

The chain employs TRBV4-3 and TRBJ2-7; D is unclear. V dropped 4 bases and J dropped 0 bases, with 10 bases sitting between them. Germline-derived CDR1 and CDR2 are LGHNA and YSLEER. The CDR3 loop spans 14 amino acids. The CDR3 DNA is TGCGCCAGCAGCCTCCGTCCCCACTCCTACGAGCAGTACTTC. It translates to CASSLRPHSYEQYF.

The DNA of the CDR3 is TGTGCCAGCAGCGAGGCGGGTCCCTCCTACGAGCAGTACTTC. Amino acids: CASSEAGPSYEQYF. The chain employs TRBV7-8 and TRBJ2-7; the D gene is possibly TRBD2 (5 bases). CDR3 length equals 14 residues. Between the trimmed V and J ends, which lost 5 bases and 0 bases, there was a span of 11 bases. Per the germline V gene, CDR1 is SGHVS and CDR2 is FQNEAQ.